These 2 T cell receptor beta chains came from one sample sequenced in a study of OX40 agonist ivuxolimab in advanced cancers. To prepare the library, the immunoSEQ multiplex PCR assay was applied. This is the immuneACCESS table as TCRdb keeps it, with only in-frame sequences that have V and J called. A part of the clones is gone; compared with another copy, unresolved V genes explain less than half, and the rest is unexplained. The sample contains roughly 43,000 clones, roughly 86% of them found a single time. 30% to 35% of the sample is in the top ten clones. Specimen: CD4+ or CD8+ T cells sorted from blood, collected in a trial of the OX40 agonist ivuxolimab. These receptors all stem from an adult with an advanced solid tumor such as melanoma, head and neck, liver or kidney cancer.

This clone was seen a few times. The chain has TRBV7-9 and TRBJ1-5; D is uncertain. Germline loops: CDR1 SEHNR, CDR2 FQNEAQ (reference sequence). CDR3 length: 12 amino acids. Trimming left V 5 bases short and J 9 bases short, with 11 bases between. In nucleotides, the CDR3 is TGTGCCAGCAGCCGGTCATCAGGGCCCCAGCATTTT. It codes for CASSRSSGPQHF.

This chain joins TRBV5-4 and TRBJ2-6, with 7 nucleotides matching TRBD1. This CDR3 is built from 17 residues. Germline CDR1 is SGHNT and CDR2 is YYREEE (reference sequence). J gave up 1 base and V 4 bases, and 8 bases lay outside the gene matches. The CDR3 DNA reads as TGTGCCAGCAGCCAAGGGGGCTTGATGTCTGGGGCCAACGTCCTGACTTTC. It specifies CASSQGGLMSGANVLTF.